Sequencing of this T cell receptor beta chain was carried out in a study of T-cell memory formation after mild COVID-19. The study's findings and limits: Some clones that responded were present in memory (sampled pre-infection), which suggests cross-reactive memory joined. Contracting CD8+ clones were enriched in EMRA, CD4+ mainly in CM and EM.

Each CDR3 protein is one row after TCRdb ran MiXCR on the 5' RACE reads. The data contain 550,000 to 700,000 distinct CDR3 sequences, roughly 18% of them singletons. With regard to this clonotype: Antigen unknown.

This CDR3 is built from 20 residues. Germline V CDR1 and CDR2: SGHTA, FQGNSA. Trimming removed 0 bases at V and 3 bases at J, with 26 bases between. V usage is TRBV7-2 and J usage is TRBJ1-1, with D hard to call. Sequenced input: PBMCs or a T cell subset sorted from them (not recorded which). The sequence came from an adult woman who had mild COVID-19 (a few samples of this study predate the infection). Cell type and time point are not known. CDR3 coding DNA: TGTGCCAGCAGCTTAGCGTCCTACCCGGGCAGGTTGGCTGGTTACACTGAAGCTTTCTTT. Translation: CASSLASYPGRLAGYTEAFF.